Listed here are 2 T cell receptor beta chains from one sample, sequenced in a study of blood T cell repertoires in COVID-19 (dated by TCRdb to 2020 to 2022). The library was produced with the immunoSEQ multiplex PCR assay. TCRdb provides this immuneACCESS table in a form limited to in-frame rearrangements. Some clones are lacking; in checked studies, under half of them reflect an unresolved V gene, and why the rest are absent is not known. Within this sample are some 110,000 clones, with 85% to 90% of them counted one time only. Around 5.5% of the sample belongs to the ten largest clones. The sequenced material came from peripheral blood. Receptor source: a human donor in a cohort sampled during active COVID-19.

This clone was observed a few times. This chain connects TRBV2 to TRBJ1-1; D is unclear. CDR3 length: 13 residues. The germline V gene encodes CDR1 SNHLY and CDR2 FYNNEI. The V end lost 5 bases, the J end lost 1 base, and 8 bases lay between the germline ends. The CDR3 here is CASSYTENTEAFF. The CDR3 nucleotides are TGTGCCAGCAGTTATACAGAGAACACTGAAGCTTTCTTT.

In its sample, this clone was seen a few times. The rearrangement links TRBV2 to TRBJ2-7; D is perhaps TRBD1 (5 bases). Germline values: CDR1 SNHLY, CDR2 FYNNEI. Trimming took 2 bases from V and 5 from J, leaving 7 bases between them. The CDR3 loop spans 12 amino acids. CDR3 residues: CASSEPGNEQYF. CDR3 bases: TGTGCCAGCAGTGAACCAGGGAACGAGCAGTACTTC.